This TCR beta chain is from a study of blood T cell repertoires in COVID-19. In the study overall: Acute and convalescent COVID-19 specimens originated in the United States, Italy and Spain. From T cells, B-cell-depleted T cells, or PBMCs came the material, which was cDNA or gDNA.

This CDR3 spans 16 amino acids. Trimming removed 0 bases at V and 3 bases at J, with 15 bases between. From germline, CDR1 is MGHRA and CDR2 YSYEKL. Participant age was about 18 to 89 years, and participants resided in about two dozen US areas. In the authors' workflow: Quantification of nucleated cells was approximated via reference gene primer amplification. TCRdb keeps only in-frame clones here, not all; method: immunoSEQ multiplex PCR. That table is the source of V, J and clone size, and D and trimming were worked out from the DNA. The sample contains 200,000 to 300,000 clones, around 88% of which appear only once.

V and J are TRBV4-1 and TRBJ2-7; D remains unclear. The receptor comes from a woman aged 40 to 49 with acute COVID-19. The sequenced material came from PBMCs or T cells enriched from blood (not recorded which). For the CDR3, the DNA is TGCGCCAGCAGCCAAGATCCCTCAGCGCGCAGCTACGAGCAGTACTTC. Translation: CASSQDPSARSYEQYF.